This T cell receptor beta chain appears in the sequencing data of a study of immune cell composition in non-small cell lung cancer. Whole-study context: Lung adenocarcinoma or squamous carcinoma made up most tumours. General study points: No significant correlation existed between pack-years smoked and tumour clonality. TIL tumour reactivity correlated with maximal tumour-associated clone frequency in adenocarcinoma.

This clone is labeled as large. Its target is not known. The germline V gene encodes CDR1 SGHVS and CDR2 FQNEAQ. The ends lost 4 bases at V and 3 bases at J; junction bases unmatched: 5. CDR3 size: 14 residues. The table came from immunoSEQ multiplex PCR; TCRdb's copy has only in-frame clones and leaves some out. The table lists around 5,000 clones, approximately 80% of them singletons. The chain carries TRBV7-8 and TRBJ2-7, with 8 positions matching TRBD2. The sequencing input was lung tumor tissue. This TCR was sampled from a human donor with non-small cell lung cancer. The CDR3 sequence is CASSSGLVFYEQYF. The DNA of the CDR3 is TGTGCCAGCAGCTCGGGACTAGTTTTCTACGAGCAGTACTTC.